These 9 T cell receptor beta chains share one sample of origin, sequenced in a study of cytomegalovirus exposure and HLA in healthy donors. Vbeta (60) and Jbeta (13) primers were used in the PCR. Profiling relied on immunoSEQ multiplex PCR, and the TCRdb table lists in-frame clones only, not all of them. The sample contains around 120,000 clones, 80% of which appear only once. Source material: PBMCs. The source is a woman between 35 and 50 years old in good health and CMV-seronegative.

The chain is built from TRBV25-1 and TRBJ2-7; 10 bases match TRBD1. V gave up 9 bases and J gave up 2 bases; unmatched junction bases: 10. Germline CDR1 and CDR2: MGHDK and SYGVNS. The CDR3 sequence is 15 residues long. The CDR3 here is CASNSGQGKTYEQYF. The DNA of the CDR3 is TGTGCCAGTAACTCGGGACAGGGGAAAACCTACGAGCAGTACTTC.

The chain combines TRBV6-4 with TRBJ2-2; 7 bases map to TRBD1. V was pared by 8 bases and J by 0 bases, with 0 bases of the junction left unmatched. CDR1 is MRHNA, CDR2 SNTAGT, per germline. The CDR3 runs to 13 residues. CDR3: CASQGANTGELFF. Written as DNA, the CDR3 is TGTGCCAGCCAGGGGGCGAACACCGGGGAGCTGTTTTTT.

The rearrangement joins TRBV9 to TRBJ1-1; D gene ambiguous. CDR1 is SGDLS, CDR2 YYNGEE, per germline. V was pared by 4 bases and J by 4 bases, with 14 bases between. The CDR3 contains 14 residues. In nucleotides, the CDR3 is TGTGCCAGCAGCCCTAATTTGGCGGGCACTGAAGCTTTCTTT. It specifies CASSPNLAGTEAFF.

The genes are TRBV7-2 and TRBJ1-2, with D possibly being TRBD1 (5 bases). V lost 1 base to trimming and J lost 7 bases, with 10 bases between them. The CDR3 extends over 13 amino acids. From germline, CDR1 is SGHTA and CDR2 FQGNSA. The CDR3 sequence is CASSLGRVSGYTF. DNA for the CDR3: TGTGCCAGCAGCTTAGGCAGGGTCAGTGGCTACACCTTC.

The rearrangement uses TRBV6-9 and TRBJ2-7; TRBD2 aligns across 8 bases. Germline V gene lookup returns CDR1 MNHGY and CDR2 SVAAGI. This CDR3 comprises 15 residues. V shed 7 bases, J shed 3 bases, and the junction held 11 bases outside the gene matches. For the CDR3, the DNA is TGTGCCAGCACGACCGAGGTAGCGGGAAACTACGAGCAGTACTTC. Translation gives CASTTEVAGNYEQYF.

This clone was picked up one time. This chain's CDR3 is CASRGGLPNEKLFF. The DNA of the CDR3 is TGTGCCAGCCGCGGAGGGTTACCGAATGAAAAACTGTTTTTT. The chain recombines TRBV19 with TRBJ1-4; D unclear. The CDR3 totals 14 residues. Germline loops: CDR1 LNHDA, CDR2 SQIVND (reference sequence). V lost 9 bases and J 5 bases, leaving 16 bases between the germline ends.

A single count supports this clone. This chain links TRBV6-6 with TRBJ1-4; the match to TRBD1 covers 9 bases. Germline trimming cut 2 bases from V and 7 bases from J; bases unmatched to any gene: 2. The CDR3 consists of 14 residues. Germline loops: CDR1 MNHNY, CDR2 SVGAGI (reference sequence). Here the CDR3 DNA reads TGTGCCAGCAGTTACCGGGACAGGGTTGAAAAACTGTTTTTT. It specifies CASSYRDRVEKLFF.

The table lists this clone with a few counts. The chain is built from TRBV5-5 and TRBJ2-7; unclear D gene. The germline V gene encodes CDR1 SGHKS and CDR2 YYEKEE (reference sequence). The CDR3 spans 12 residues. With 4 bases removed from V and 1 base from J, the gap between germline ends came to 6 bases. This CDR3 reads CASSPRSYEQYF. CDR3 in DNA: TGTGCCAGCAGCCCTCGGTCCTACGAGCAGTACTTC.

The chain recombines TRBV27 with TRBJ1-5; the match to TRBD1 covers 8 bases. Per germline, CDR1 MNHEY and CDR2 SMNVEV (reference sequence). This CDR3 is 14 amino acids long. Trimming at V came to 5 bases and at J to 7 bases, leaving 7 bases not matched to a gene. The CDR3 sequence is CASSMTGEGQPQHF. CDR3 coding DNA: TGTGCCAGCAGTATGACAGGGGAAGGGCAGCCCCAGCATTTT.